The 14 T cell receptor beta chains in this list originate from one sample, sequenced in a study of blood T cell repertoires in COVID-19. TCRdb keeps only in-frame clones here, not all; method: immunoSEQ multiplex PCR. Of about 220,000 clones in the sample, approximately 86% were seen once. Sequencing was performed on PBMCs or T cells enriched from blood (not recorded which). These receptors were obtained from a woman in her thirties with acute COVID-19.

CDR3 nucleotides: TGCGCCAGCAGCCAAGCTAGGGACAGGGTCTACGAGCAGTACTTC. Protein sequence: CASSQARDRVYEQYF. The rearrangement uses TRBV4-3 and TRBJ2-7, with 9 bases that match TRBD1. CDR3 size: 15 residues. The V gene end was trimmed by 1 base and the J gene end by 3 bases; junction bases not matched to a gene: 4. Germline CDR1 and CDR2: LGHNA and YSLEER.

This clone has only one observation. This chain joins TRBV6-2 or TRBV6-3 and TRBJ2-7, with no clear D. This CDR3 has 12 residues. Germline CDR1 reads MNHEY; CDR2 reads SVGEGT. V lost 4 bases, J lost 0 bases, and 4 bases lay in between. CDR3 region: CASSSLSYEQYF. CDR3 DNA sequence: TGTGCCAGCAGTTCCCTCTCCTACGAGCAGTACTTC.

V is TRBV2 and J is TRBJ1-5; TRBD1 agrees at 9 bases. The CDR3 has 14 residues. The V and J ends lost 8 bases and 4 bases, in that order; junction bases with no gene match: 6. CDR1 SNHLY and CDR2 FYNNEI come from the germline V gene. CDR3 amino acids: CASSTDRGNQPQHF. The DNA for the CDR3 is TGTGCCAGCTCAACCGACAGGGGGAATCAGCCCCAGCATTTT.

This sequence joins TRBV7-9 and TRBJ2-1; 10 bases align to TRBD1. Germline lookup yields CDR1 SEHNR and CDR2 FQNEAQ (reference sequence). The CDR3 covers 14 residues. The V segment lost 3 bases and the J segment 7 bases; nucleotides outside the gene matches: 3. CDR3 DNA: TGTGCCAGCAGCTTTCCGGGACAGGGGAATGAGCAGTTCTTC. This encodes CASSFPGQGNEQFF.

This clone appeared a few times. V and J are TRBV7-6 and TRBJ1-5; 9 bases fit TRBD1. Germline V CDR1 and CDR2: SGHVS, FNYEAQ. CDR3 length: 14 amino acids. J lost 6 bases, V lost 5 bases, and 5 bases had no gene match. CDR3 in amino acids: CASSPDRGGQPQHF. For the CDR3, the DNA is TGTGCCAGCAGCCCCGACAGGGGGGGTCAGCCCCAGCATTTT.

The chain joins TRBV7-2 to TRBJ2-2; the D is unclear. The CDR3 is 17 amino acids. Germline CDR1 reads SGHTA; CDR2 reads FQGNSA. V was cut by 5 bases and J by 3 bases, with 19 bases left in between. CDR3 in DNA: TGTGCCAGCAGCCTCCAATCCTCGCCCGGGTACACCGGGGAGCTGTTTTTT. Amino acid sequence: CASSLQSSPGYTGELFF.

The rearrangement joins TRBV29-1 to TRBJ1-1; D uncertain. The CDR3 loop spans 12 amino acids. Trimming took off 4 bases at V and 3 bases at J, with 9 bases between the two ends. CDR1 SQVTM and CDR2 ANQGSEA come from the germline V gene. CDR3 sequence reads: CSVGYRYTEAFF. The CDR3 DNA is TGCAGCGTTGGGTACAGATACACTGAAGCTTTCTTT.

This chain joins TRBV7-9 and TRBJ2-3; 8 bases agree with TRBD2. This CDR3 has 16 amino acids. Germline CDR1 is SEHNR and CDR2 is FQNEAQ (reference sequence). V dropped 1 base and J dropped 7; count of bases not matched to a gene: 10. The CDR3 region is CASSLGIAGIKNTQYF. CDR3 bases: TGTGCCAGCAGCTTAGGTATAGCGGGGATAAAAAATACGCAGTATTTT.

The chain joins TRBV13 to TRBJ2-3, with 10 bases identical to TRBD2. Germline CDR1 and CDR2: PRHDT and FYEKMQ (reference sequence). This CDR3 has 15 residues. The J segment lost 3 bases and the V segment lost 5 bases, leaving 5 bases of the junction unmatched. CDR3 in amino acids: CASSQLAGPTDTQYF. For the CDR3, the DNA is TGTGCCAGCAGCCAACTAGCGGGGCCGACAGATACGCAGTATTTT.

The chain links TRBV2 to TRBJ1-2; 7 bases are a match to TRBD1. V shed 6 bases and J 6 bases; nucleotides not matched to a gene: 13. The CDR3 extends over 15 amino acids. The germline gives CDR1 SNHLY, CDR2 FYNNEI. The CDR3 protein is CASRSEVGTVNGYTF. CDR3 in DNA: TGTGCCAGCAGGTCAGAAGTGGGGACAGTTAATGGCTACACCTTC.

The rearrangement links TRBV7-9 to TRBJ1-2, with TRBD1 as a possible D gene (6 bases). The germline V gene has CDR1 SEHNR and CDR2 FQNEAQ (reference sequence). The CDR3 spans 17 residues. V was pared by 5 bases and J by 4 bases, with 23 bases between. The CDR3 reads CASSPVGGGLSVYGYTF. CDR3 in DNA: TGTGCCAGCAGCCCAGTTGGGGGCGGCTTGTCCGTCTATGGCTACACCTTC.

The chain couples TRBV5-6 to TRBJ1-2, with 7 bases identical to TRBD1. V lost 0 bases to trimming and J lost 3 bases; unmatched junction nucleotides: 2. Germline CDR1 SGHDT, CDR2 YYEEEE. This CDR3 spans 14 amino acids. The chain's CDR3 is CASSLGDSHYGYTF. As DNA, the CDR3 is TGTGCCAGCAGCTTGGGGGACAGTCACTATGGCTACACCTTC.

Here the CDR3 reads CASSSVSDTQYF. The CDR3 DNA reads TGTGCCAGCAGTTCCGTCTCAGATACGCAGTATTTT. The V and J genes are TRBV12-3 or TRBV12-4 and TRBJ2-3, with D unresolved. This CDR3 comprises 12 residues. Deletions cut 4 bases from V and 4 bases from J, with 6 bases between.

V is TRBV13 and J is TRBJ2-7, with D perhaps matching TRBD1 (5 bases). In germline, CDR1 is PRHDT, CDR2 FYEKMQ (reference sequence). Trimming took off 6 bases at V and 6 bases at J, with 18 bases between the two ends. This CDR3 spans 14 amino acids. In nucleotides, the CDR3 is TGTGCCAGCAGACAGGCGTTGCGAGAGACCGAGCAGTACTTC. The encoded protein is CASRQALRETEQYF. Full variable domain (rest looked up from reference TRBV13 and TRBJ2-7): AAGVIQSPRHLIKEKRETATLKCYPIPRHDTVYWYQQGPGQDPQFLISFYEKMQSDKGSIPDRFSAQQFSDYHSELNMSSLELGDSALYFCASRQALRETEQYFGPGTRLTVT.